The clone carrying this T cell receptor (beta chain) was seen repeatedly, ten times or more. The antigen is unknown. The making of cDNA relied on 5'RACE with 10-nucleotide random UMIs. TCRdb independently ran MiXCR on the 5' RACE reads; one entry per CDR3 protein. This table holds 50,000 or so distinct CDR3 sequences, roughly a quarter found once. This sample was taken from a study of neurological immune-mediated disorders. Whole-study findings and limits: The study found the most TCR clonal expansion in HTLV-1-associated myelopathy and the least in multiple sclerosis, below healthy controls.

This CDR3 is built from 16 residues. The V and J ends lost 0 bases and 5 bases, in that order; junction bases with no gene match: 5. CDR1 is DFQATT, CDR2 SNEGSKA, per germline (reference sequence). The chain joins TRBV20-1 to TRBJ2-1; 12 bases fit TRBD2. Sequences were obtained from PBMCs. The clonotype comes from a woman in her seventies in good health. CDR3 in amino acids: CSARDRLAGGNNEQFF. The DNA of the CDR3 is TGCAGTGCTAGAGATCGGCTAGCGGGAGGGAACAATGAGCAGTTCTTC.